Sequencing of this T cell receptor beta chain was carried out in a study of coeliac disease. Study as a whole: Coeliac patients had newly diagnosed active disease, refractory type I disease, or gluten-free diet control. Without high-resolution HLA typing, biased TRBV7-2 usage was queried. Study results and limitations: Intraepithelial and lamina propria fractions were not highly pure, so cross-contamination was possible.

The CDR3 length is 12 residues. The J segment lost 2 bases and the V segment lost 7 bases, leaving 2 bases of the junction unmatched. In germline, CDR1 is SGHRS, CDR2 YFSETQ. Sequencing used one aliquot of around 540,000 cells per fraction. This clone was seen only once. The antigen is not known. The protocol was immunoSEQ multiplex PCR, while the TCRdb copy is restricted to in-frame clones and leaves out a portion. This table has several thousand clones, 63% appearing once. The receptor's source is a woman aged 60-75 years with active celiac disease. This chain links TRBV5-1 with TRBJ2-7; 8 nucleotides line up with TRBD2. The sample consisted of lamina propria lymphocytes from the gut. The DNA for the CDR3 is TGCGCCAGCGGCGGGGGGCCCTACGAGCAGTACTTC. Residues: CASGGGPYEQYF.